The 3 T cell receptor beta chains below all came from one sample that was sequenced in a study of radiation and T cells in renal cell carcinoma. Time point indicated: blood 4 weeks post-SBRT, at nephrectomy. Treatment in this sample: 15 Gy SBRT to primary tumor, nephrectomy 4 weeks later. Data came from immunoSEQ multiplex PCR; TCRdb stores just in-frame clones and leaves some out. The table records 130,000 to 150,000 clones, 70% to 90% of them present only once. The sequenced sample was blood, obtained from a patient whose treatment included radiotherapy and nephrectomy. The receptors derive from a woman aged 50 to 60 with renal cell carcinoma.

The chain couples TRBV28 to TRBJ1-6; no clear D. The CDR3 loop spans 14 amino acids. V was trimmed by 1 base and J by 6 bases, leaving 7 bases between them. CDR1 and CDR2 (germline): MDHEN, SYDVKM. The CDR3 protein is CASSLSWGNSPLHF. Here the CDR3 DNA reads TGTGCCAGCAGTTTATCTTGGGGTAATTCACCCCTCCACTTT.

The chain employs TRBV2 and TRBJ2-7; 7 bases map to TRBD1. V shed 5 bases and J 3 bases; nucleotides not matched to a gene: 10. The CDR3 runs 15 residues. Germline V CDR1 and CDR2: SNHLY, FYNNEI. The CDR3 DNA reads TGTGCCAGCAGTTGGGACAGACAAGCAAACTACGAGCAGTACTTC. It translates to CASSWDRQANYEQYF.

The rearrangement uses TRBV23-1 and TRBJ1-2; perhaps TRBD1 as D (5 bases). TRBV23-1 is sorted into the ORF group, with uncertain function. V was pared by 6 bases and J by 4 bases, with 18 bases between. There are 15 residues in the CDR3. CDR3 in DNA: TGCGCCAGCAGCCCATCGCGATCCGGGGCCTATGGCTACACCTTC. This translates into CASSPSRSGAYGYTF.